The TCR beta chain under discussion was sequenced for a study of graft-versus-host responses after intestinal transplantation. Study details: Recipients were given multivisceral, liver-intestinal, or isolated intestinal transplants.

A remark on this clone: The antigen is not known.

Only in-frame clones appear in the TCRdb table, and some are missing; sequencing was by immunoSEQ multiplex PCR. The sample contains about 88,000 clones, approximately 94% of which appear only once. Germline CDR1 reads SGHTA; CDR2 reads FQGNSA. This CDR3 contains 13 residues. The V gene lost 2 bases and the J gene lost 5 bases, with 10 bases spanning the gap. This rearrangement joins TRBV7-2 to TRBJ2-7; D is possibly TRBD2 (7 bases). Sequenced material: unstimulated CD4+ T cells sorted from spleen or lymph node cells, taken before transplant. The receptor's source is a human donor who was the organ donor for an intestinal transplant. The CDR3 DNA reads as TGTGCCAGCAGCTTACGAGGGGGGGACGAGCAGTACTTC. It is translated as CASSLRGGDEQYF.